A selection of T cell receptor beta chains follows, all from one sample in a study of blood T cells in healthy people across ages. TCRdb re-called the 5' RACE reads with MiXCR, one entry per CDR3 protein. The table has about 650,000 distinct CDR3 sequences, 32% seen once. Material: blood. Source of these receptors: a woman aged 80 or over in good health. The CDR3 runs from the conserved cysteine through the conserved F or W. Each record gives: V gene, J gene, clone size, CDR3 protein. Some rows have no size entry. The others give once, few or many, or a class for an expanded clone.

TRBV7-8,TRBJ1-4,once,CASSFGLANEKLFF
TRBV19,TRBJ2-1,-,CASSRAREQFF
TRBV20-1,TRBJ1-1,few,CSAREDRVLEAFF
TRBV6-5,TRBJ1-6,-,CASSYSPPTTGSLNSPLHF
TRBV6-2/TRBV6-3,TRBJ1-1,many,CASRQGQGNTEAFF
TRBV6-2/TRBV6-3,TRBJ1-5,few,CASSYSDGASNQPQHF
TRBV9,TRBJ2-2,-,CASSEAPGGLAVNTGERFF
TRBV4-1,TRBJ1-5,-,CASSQDPGQVHQPQHF
TRBV20-1,TRBJ2-7,once,CSASPGLAGGPTYEQYF
TRBV10-3,TRBJ2-7,many,CAIRPSGGLGSYEQYF
TRBV20-1,TRBJ2-3,many,CSACRQGRLDTQYF
TRBV6-5,TRBJ2-7,many,CASGADNSYEQYF
TRBV9,TRBJ1-1,many,CASSGSGHAATEAFF
TRBV29-1,TRBJ2-7,-,CSVEAFSGEQYF
TRBV20-1,TRBJ2-7,many,CSAKYQAYEQYF
TRBV5-1,TRBJ1-3,-,CASSAQGGSGSTIYF
TRBV6-5,TRBJ1-6,many,CASRARDNSPLHF
TRBV20-1,TRBJ1-5,few,CSAQSGTGVYSNQPQHF
TRBV12-3/TRBV12-4,TRBJ2-5,many,CASSLAGGGQETQYF
TRBV30,TRBJ2-7,few,CAWSPRFGDRVSYEQYF
TRBV6-2/TRBV6-3,TRBJ1-5,many,CASSPARQPNNQPQHF